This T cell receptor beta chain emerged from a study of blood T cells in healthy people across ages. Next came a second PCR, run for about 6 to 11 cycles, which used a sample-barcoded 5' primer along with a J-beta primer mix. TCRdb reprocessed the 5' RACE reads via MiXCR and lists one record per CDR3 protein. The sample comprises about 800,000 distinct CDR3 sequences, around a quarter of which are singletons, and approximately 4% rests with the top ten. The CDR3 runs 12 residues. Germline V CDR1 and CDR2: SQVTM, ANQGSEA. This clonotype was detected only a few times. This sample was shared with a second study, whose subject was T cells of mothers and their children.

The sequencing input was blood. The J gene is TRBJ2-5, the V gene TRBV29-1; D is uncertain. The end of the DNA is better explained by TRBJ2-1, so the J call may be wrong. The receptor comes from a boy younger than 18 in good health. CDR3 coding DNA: TGCAGCGTTGAGCAGACCTACAATGAGCAGTTCTTC. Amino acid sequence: CSVEQTYNEQFF.